Here is one T cell receptor (beta chain) with its context. V lost 4 bases to trimming and J lost 13 bases, with 12 bases between them. The CDR3 consists of 12 residues. CDR1 and CDR2 from the germline V gene are SGDLS and YYNGEE. Data came from immunoSEQ multiplex PCR; TCRdb stores just in-frame clones and leaves some out. There are 200,000 to 300,000 clones in the sample; about nine tenths occur only once, and 0.83% lies in the top ten. The sample is drawn from a study of blood T cell repertoires in COVID-19. Study-level information: In each case, the material was cDNA or gDNA derived from T cells, B-cell-depleted T cells, or PBMCs.

It was during active infection that Seattle patients were enrolled and then longitudinally followed. Sequencing used peripheral blood. The sequence derives from a man under 40 with COVID-19, enrolled during active disease. The chain carries TRBV9 and TRBJ1-6, with D hard to call. The CDR3 is CASSQLAGPLHF. The CDR3 region has the DNA TGTGCCAGCAGCCAGCTTGCGGGTCCCCTCCACTTT.